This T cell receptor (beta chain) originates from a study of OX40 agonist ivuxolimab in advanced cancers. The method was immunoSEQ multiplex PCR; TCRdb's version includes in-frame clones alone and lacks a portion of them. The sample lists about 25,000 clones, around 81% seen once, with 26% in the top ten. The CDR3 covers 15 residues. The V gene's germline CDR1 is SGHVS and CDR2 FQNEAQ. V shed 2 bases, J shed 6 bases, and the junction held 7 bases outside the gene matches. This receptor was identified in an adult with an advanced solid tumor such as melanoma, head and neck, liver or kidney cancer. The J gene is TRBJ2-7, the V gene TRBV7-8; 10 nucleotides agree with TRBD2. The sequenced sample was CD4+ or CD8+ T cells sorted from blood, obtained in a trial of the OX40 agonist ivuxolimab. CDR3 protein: CASSLLASGSSEQYF. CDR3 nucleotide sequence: TGTGCCAGCAGCTTACTGGCTAGCGGGAGTTCCGAGCAGTACTTC.